This T cell receptor (beta chain) was recorded in a study of metastatic and nonmetastatic thyroid tumors. Whole-study context: It was across blood and tumor or nodule tissue from malignant and benign thyroid patients that repertoires were compared. General observations from the study: In blood and tumor, TCR beta diversity was reportedly significantly higher in malignant thyroid tumors than in benign nodules.

The length of the CDR3 is 14 residues. J was trimmed by 2 bases and V by 7 bases; bases with no gene match: 6. Germline V gene sequence: CDR1 MDHEN, CDR2 SYDVKM. This clone was seen ten or more times. Its target is not known. How the authors handled the data: To classify distant metastasis in papillary thyroid cancer, a model was built from CDR3 differences across clinicopathological groups. TCRdb used MiXCR to call clones anew from the PCR reads. The V and J calls here are based on TCRdb, not the publication. The sample records roughly 25,000 clones, under 15% being singletons. Patients underwent thyroid surgery, and none had received any treatment before it.

This sequence was found in a female donor with papillary thyroid cancer or a benign thyroid nodule (not recorded which). Some clones in this sample may be carry-over from other donors' samples. The sample comprised blood. The rearrangement uses TRBV28 and TRBJ2-7, with 9 bases matching TRBD2. CDR3 nucleotide sequence: TGTGCCAGCACCAAGGGACTAGCAACCTACGAGCAGTACTTC. This codes for CASTKGLATYEQYF. The whole variable domain, filled in from reference TRBV28 and TRBJ2-7, reads DVKVTQSSRYLVKRTGEKVFLECVQDMDHENMFWYRQDPGLGLRLIYFSYDVKMKEKGDIPEGYSVSREKKERFSLILESASTNQTSMYLCASTKGLATYEQYFGPGTRLTVT.